These T cell receptor beta chains were read from a single sample in a study of spatial heterogeneity in lung cancer. TCRdb itself ran the 5' RACE reads through MiXCR, one entry per CDR3 protein. The sample has about 42,000 distinct CDR3 sequences, around 7% seen once. Source: PBMCs, taken at surgery. All receptors derive from a female donor with early-stage non-small cell lung cancer. Each CDR3 is given with its conserved first and last residue. The D gene is left open where the match is weak. Size is omitted from some rows. Given values are once, few, many or a class for expanded clones.

>TRBJ2-5|TRBV12-3/TRBV12-4|many|TRBD2
CASTLSGYQETQYF
TGTGCCAGCACTCTTAGCGGGTACCAAGAGACCCAGTACTTC
>TRBJ1-6|TRBV23-1|many|TRBD1
CASSRTGEGPLHF
TGCGCCAGCAGTCGAACAGGGGAGGGACCCCTCCACTTT
>TRBJ2-7|TRBV7-9|many|NA
CASSLRAGAARYEQYF
TGTGCCAGCAGCTTACGGGCGGGCGCCGCGAGATACGAGCAGTACTTC
>TRBJ1-1|TRBV20-1|few|TRBD1
CSAFGQGGNTEAFF
TGCAGTGCCTTCGGACAGGGAGGGAACACTGAAGCTTTCTTT
>TRBJ1-1|TRBV7-9|few|TRBD1
CASSLGSGGTEAFF
TGTGCCAGCAGCTTAGGGTCAGGGGGCACTGAAGCTTTCTTT
>TRBJ1-1|TRBV12-3/TRBV12-4|many|NA
CVTSKGGAEAFF
TGTGTCACCTCCAAAGGGGGGGCTGAAGCTTTCTTT
>TRBJ1-1|TRBV29-1|many|NA
CTAGLNTEAFF
TGCACCGCAGGATTGAACACTGAAGCTTTCTTT
>TRBJ2-7|TRBV6-5|many|NA
CASSSSGRGKGEQYF
TGTGCCAGCAGTTCCTCGGGAAGGGGTAAGGGCGAGCAGTACTTC
>TRBJ2-5|TRBV6-1|few|TRBD1
CASRPGTGAQETQYF
TGTGCCAGCAGACCCGGGACAGGGGCCCAAGAGACCCAGTACTTC
>TRBJ2-5|TRBV12-3/TRBV12-4|few|TRBD2
CASSSEVGLAQGTQYF
TGTGCCAGCAGTTCCGAGGTTGGACTAGCGCAGGGGACCCAGTACTTC
>TRBJ1-5|TRBV20-1|NA|NA
CSAREEPSGGNQPQHF
TGCAGTGCTAGAGAAGAGCCATCAGGGGGCAATCAGCCCCAGCATTTT
>TRBJ1-1|TRBV5-1|many|NA
CASSNGLEAFF
TGCGCCAGCAGCAACGGGCTTGAAGCTTTCTTT
>TRBJ1-6|TRBV12-3/TRBV12-4|few|NA
CASSFPPGGSPLHF
TGTGCCAGCAGTTTCCCTCCCGGGGGTTCACCCCTCCACTTT
>TRBJ2-3|TRBV4-3|NA|NA
CASSQDYHREDTQYF
TGCGCCAGCAGCCAAGATTACCATAGGGAAGATACGCAGTATTTT
>TRBJ2-6|TRBV19|few|NA
CASVAGQHVLTF
TGTGCCAGCGTCGCAGGGCAGCACGTCCTGACTTTC
>TRBJ2-2|TRBV20-1|few|NA
CSAMADVNSHGELFF
TGCAGTGCTATGGCTGACGTTAACTCTCACGGGGAGCTGTTTTTT
>TRBJ2-6|TRBV6-2/TRBV6-3|many|NA
CASTSSDGGANVLTF
TGTGCCAGCACCTCTTCCGATGGTGGGGCCAACGTCCTGACTTTC
>TRBJ2-7|TRBV5-5|many|NA
CASSRNPGTAEREQYF
TGTGCCAGCAGCCGAAACCCCGGGACCGCGGAGCGCGAGCAGTACTTC
>TRBJ2-3|TRBV20-1|many|NA
CSAMEDTQYF
TGCAGTGCTATGGAGGATACGCAGTATTTT
>TRBJ1-5|TRBV12-3/TRBV12-4|many|NA
CASSPAGSNQPQHF
TGTGCCAGCAGTCCCGCCGGGAGCAATCAGCCCCAGCATTTT
>TRBJ2-5|TRBV6-5|NA|NA
CASSWGGVETQYF
TGTGCCAGCAGTTGGGGGGGCGTGGAGACCCAGTACTTC
>TRBJ2-3|TRBV4-3|many|TRBD2
CASSQDWDGGADTQYF
TGCGCCAGCAGCCAAGATTGGGACGGGGGGGCGGATACGCAGTATTTT
>TRBJ2-5|TRBV7-8|many|TRBD2
CASSGSHREVQYF
TGTGCCAGCAGCGGATCCCATCGGGAGGTCCAGTACTTC
>TRBJ1-1|TRBV12-3/TRBV12-4|NA|NA
CASSYSLGGWTEAFF
TGTGCCAGCAGTTATTCGCTGGGGGGGTGGACTGAAGCTTTCTTT
>TRBJ1-5|TRBV12-3/TRBV12-4|NA|TRBD1
CASKRDSSGNQPQHF
TGTGCCAGCAAAAGGGACAGTAGTGGCAATCAGCCCCAGCATTTT
>TRBJ2-7|TRBV7-2|NA|NA
CASSPPRTNSYEQYF
TGTGCCAGCAGCCCCCCCCGTACGAATTCCTACGAGCAGTACTTC
>TRBJ2-7|TRBV5-6|many|NA
CASSRGSPRYEQYF
TGTGCCAGCAGCCGGGGCTCTCCCCGCTACGAGCAGTACTTC
>TRBJ1-4|TRBV5-8|few|NA
CASSLNWGADNEKLFF
TGTGCCAGCAGCTTGAATTGGGGCGCGGATAATGAAAAACTGTTTTTT
>TRBJ2-5|TRBV20-1|NA|TRBD2
CSASERGVAQETQYF
TGCAGTGCTAGTGAGCGGGGGGTGGCACAAGAGACCCAGTACTTC
>TRBJ2-2|TRBV12-3/TRBV12-4|many|TRBD1
CASSLGSDRVGGELFF
TGTGCCAGCAGTTTAGGGTCGGACAGGGTCGGCGGGGAGCTGTTTTTT